These T cell receptor beta chains were read from a single sample in a study of cytomegalovirus exposure and HLA in healthy donors. Clones were read by immunoSEQ multiplex PCR, and TCRdb kept only the in-frame ones, dropping some. The repertoire holds around 190,000 clones, with around 90% as singletons. The sequencing sample was made of PBMCs. These receptors came from a woman younger than 35 in good health and CMV-seronegative. The CDR3 runs from the conserved cysteine through the conserved F or W. Fields, in order: clone size, V gene, D gene, J gene, CDR3 DNA, CDR3 protein. D genes are given only for firm matches. Expanded clones get a size class; other rows say once, few or many, or leave the size out.

once	TRBV11-2	TRBD2	TRBJ2-3	TGTGCCAGCAGCAACGGACTAGCGGGGGCAGATACGCAGTATTTT	CASSNGLAGADTQYF
-	TRBV19	-	TRBJ1-2	TGTGCCAGTAGTATAGTCGGACAGACGGGTGGCTACACCTTC	CASSIVGQTGGYTF
-	TRBV5-1	TRBD1	TRBJ2-7	TGCGCCAGCAGCTGGAGGGACAGGGTTGACTCCTACGAGCAGTACTTC	CASSWRDRVDSYEQYF
-	TRBV30	-	TRBJ1-2	TGTGCCTGGAGCTCACAGGGTTGGTATGGCTACACCTTC	CAWSSQGWYGYTF
-	TRBV6-4	TRBD2	TRBJ2-3	TGTGCCAGCAGTGACTCGAGCGGACTAGGGTTTTCAGATACGCAGTATTTT	CASSDSSGLGFSDTQYF
-	TRBV11-3	TRBD2	TRBJ2-7	TGTGCCAGCAGCTTAACCCCCTGGGCTAGCGGCCAATCCTACGAGCAGTACTTC	CASSLTPWASGQSYEQYF
-	TRBV29-1	TRBD1	TRBJ2-5	TGCAGCGTTGGAGGGACAGATAGAGAGACCCAGTACTTC	CSVGGTDRETQYF
once	TRBV7-8	TRBD1	TRBJ2-7	TGTGCCAGCAGCTTGAGACAGGGCTTCTACGAGCAGTACTTC	CASSLRQGFYEQYF
-	TRBV5-6	-	TRBJ1-6	TGTGCCAGCAGCTGGGGGGGAAAGAATTCACCCCTCCACTTT	CASSWGGKNSPLHF
-	TRBV7-9	TRBD2	TRBJ2-1	TGTGCCAGCAGCTCCGGGACTAGTCCCCGTTTTCAGTTCTTC	CASSSGTSPRFQFF
-	TRBV21-1	-	TRBJ1-4	TGTGCCAGCAACAAAATTAGCCATCTCCCGGGGTGCGCGAATGAAAAACTGTTTTTT	CASNKISHLPGCANEKLFF
-	TRBV7-9	-	TRBJ1-5	TGTGCCAGCAGCTTCTCGAGAGATCAGCCCCAGCATTTT	CASSFSRDQPQHF
few	TRBV9	-	TRBJ2-3	TGTGCCAGCAGCGTAGGCGGATTCACAGATACGCAGTATTTT	CASSVGGFTDTQYF
-	TRBV29-1	-	TRBJ2-7	TGCAGCCCCCGGGACAAGAGCTACGAGCAGTACTTC	CSPRDKSYEQYF
-	TRBV5-1	TRBD2	TRBJ2-3	TGCGCCAGCAAGTTGGGGACTAGCGGTAGCACAGATACGCAGTATTTT	CASKLGTSGSTDTQYF
-	TRBV11-3	-	TRBJ2-2	TGTGCCAGCAGCTCCGGGGTGAGCACCGGGGAGCTGTTTTTT	CASSSGVSTGELFF
-	TRBV10-1	TRBD2	TRBJ2-1	TGCGCCAGCAGTGACGCTAGCGGGGGGGCCTTGTACAATGAGCAGTTCTTC	CASSDASGGALYNEQFF
-	TRBV6-5	TRBD1	TRBJ1-5	TGTGCCAGCAGCCTGAGACAGGGGTTCCAGCCCCAGCATTTT	CASSLRQGFQPQHF
-	TRBV18	TRBD1	TRBJ2-3	TGTGCCAGCTCACCACTCCAGGGGGCTAAAGATACGCAGTATTTT	CASSPLQGAKDTQYF
once	TRBV29-1	TRBD2	TRBJ2-5	TGCAGCGCGGATAGCGGGAGTAGGGTCGAGACCCAGTACTTC	CSADSGSRVETQYF
-	TRBV29-1	TRBD2	TRBJ2-3	TGCAGCGGCCTGGGACTAGCGGGCTGGGGAGATACGCAGTATTTT	CSGLGLAGWGDTQYF
-	TRBV7-2	-	TRBJ1-2	TGTGCCAGCAGCCCGCAACAGGGATTGGGATATGGCTACACCTTC	CASSPQQGLGYGYTF
-	TRBV4-2	TRBD2	TRBJ2-5	TGTGCCAGCAGCCACGGACTAGCGGGAGGGGGAGAGGAGACCCAGTACTTC	CASSHGLAGGGEETQYF
-	TRBV14	TRBD2	TRBJ2-5	TGTGCCAGCAGCCAAGGGCTAGCGGGAGTCGAGACCCAGTACTTC	CASSQGLAGVETQYF
-	TRBV7-2	TRBD1	TRBJ2-5	TGTGCCAGCACTCGGGACAGTCAAGAGACCCAGTACTTC	CASTRDSQETQYF
-	TRBV7-2	-	TRBJ1-2	TGTGCCAGCAGCCCTCAGGGAGGGGTTGTCTATGGCTACACCTTC	CASSPQGGVVYGYTF
-	TRBV19	-	TRBJ1-6	TGTGCCAGTAGTATAGTCCGCAGCTCCTATAATTCACCCCTCCACTTT	CASSIVRSSYNSPLHF
-	TRBV18	TRBD1	TRBJ1-1	TGTGCCAGCTCACTCGGACAGGGGGCGACTGAAGCTTTCTTT	CASSLGQGATEAFF